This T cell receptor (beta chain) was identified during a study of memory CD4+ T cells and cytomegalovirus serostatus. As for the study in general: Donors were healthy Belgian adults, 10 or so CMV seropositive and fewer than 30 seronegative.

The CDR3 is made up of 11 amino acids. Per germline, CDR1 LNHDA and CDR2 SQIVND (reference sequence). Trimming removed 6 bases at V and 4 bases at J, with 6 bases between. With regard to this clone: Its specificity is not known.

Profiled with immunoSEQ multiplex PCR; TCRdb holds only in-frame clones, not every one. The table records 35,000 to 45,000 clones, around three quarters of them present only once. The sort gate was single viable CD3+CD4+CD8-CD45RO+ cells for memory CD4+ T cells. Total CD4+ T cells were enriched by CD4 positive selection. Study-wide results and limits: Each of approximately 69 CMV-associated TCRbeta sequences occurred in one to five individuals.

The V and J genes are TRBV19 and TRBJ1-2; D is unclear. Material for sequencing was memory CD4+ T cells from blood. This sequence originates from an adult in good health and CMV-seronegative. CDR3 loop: CASRSLYGYTF. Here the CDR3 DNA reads TGTGCCAGTAGAAGTCTCTATGGCTACACCTTC.